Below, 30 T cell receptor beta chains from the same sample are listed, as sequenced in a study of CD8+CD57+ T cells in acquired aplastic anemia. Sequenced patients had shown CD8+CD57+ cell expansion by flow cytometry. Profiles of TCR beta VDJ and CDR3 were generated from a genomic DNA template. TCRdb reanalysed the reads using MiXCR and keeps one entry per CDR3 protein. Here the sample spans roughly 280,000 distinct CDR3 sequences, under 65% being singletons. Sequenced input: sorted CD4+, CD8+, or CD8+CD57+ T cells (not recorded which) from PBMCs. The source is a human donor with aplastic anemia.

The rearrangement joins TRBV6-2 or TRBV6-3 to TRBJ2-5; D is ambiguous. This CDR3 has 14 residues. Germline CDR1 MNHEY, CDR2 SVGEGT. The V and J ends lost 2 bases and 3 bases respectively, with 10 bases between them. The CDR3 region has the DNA TGTGCCAGCAGTTACGGCGGTCCCAAAGAGACCCAGTACTTC. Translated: CASSYGGPKETQYF.

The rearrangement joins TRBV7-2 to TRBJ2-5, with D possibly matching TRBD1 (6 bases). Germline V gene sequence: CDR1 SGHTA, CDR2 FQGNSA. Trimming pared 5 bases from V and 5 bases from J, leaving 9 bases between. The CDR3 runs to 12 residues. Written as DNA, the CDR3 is TGTGCCAGCAGCAACAGGGAGGAGACCCAGTACTTC. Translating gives CASSNREETQYF.

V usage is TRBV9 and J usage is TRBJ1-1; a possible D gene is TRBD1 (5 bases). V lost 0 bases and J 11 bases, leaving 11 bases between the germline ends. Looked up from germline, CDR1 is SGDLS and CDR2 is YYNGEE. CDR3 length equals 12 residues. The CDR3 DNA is TGTGCCAGCAGCGTAGATTCAGGGTCCGCTTTCTTT. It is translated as CASSVDSGSAFF.

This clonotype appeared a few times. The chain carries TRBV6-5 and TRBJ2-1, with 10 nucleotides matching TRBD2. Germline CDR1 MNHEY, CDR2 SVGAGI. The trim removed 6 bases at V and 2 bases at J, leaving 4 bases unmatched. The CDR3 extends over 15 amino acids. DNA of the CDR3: TGTGCCAGCAGGTCCGGGACTAGCGCCTACAATGAGCAGTTCTTC. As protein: CASRSGTSAYNEQFF.

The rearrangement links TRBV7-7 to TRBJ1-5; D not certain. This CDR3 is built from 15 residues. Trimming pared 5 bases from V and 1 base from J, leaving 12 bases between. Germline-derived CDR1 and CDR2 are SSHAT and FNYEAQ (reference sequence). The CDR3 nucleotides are TGTGCCAGCAGCCAATCCAGGATCAGCAATCAGCCCCAGCATTTT. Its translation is CASSQSRISNQPQHF.

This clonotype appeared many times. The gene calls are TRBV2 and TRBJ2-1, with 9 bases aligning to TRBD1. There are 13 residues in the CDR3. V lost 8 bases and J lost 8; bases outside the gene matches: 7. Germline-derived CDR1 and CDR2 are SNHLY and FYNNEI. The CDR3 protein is CASGTGSIYEQFF. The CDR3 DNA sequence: TGTGCCAGCGGGACAGGGTCAATATATGAGCAGTTCTTC.

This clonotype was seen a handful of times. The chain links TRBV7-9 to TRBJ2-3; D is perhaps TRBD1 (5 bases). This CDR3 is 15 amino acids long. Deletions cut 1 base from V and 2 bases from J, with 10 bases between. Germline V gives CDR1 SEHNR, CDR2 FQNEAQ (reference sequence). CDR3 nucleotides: TGTGCCAGCAGCTTAGAAGACAGCAACACAGATACGCAGTATTTT. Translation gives CASSLEDSNTDTQYF.

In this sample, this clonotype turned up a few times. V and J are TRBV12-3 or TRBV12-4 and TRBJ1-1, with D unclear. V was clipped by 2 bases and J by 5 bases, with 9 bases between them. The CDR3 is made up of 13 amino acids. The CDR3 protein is CASSLKLTTEAFF. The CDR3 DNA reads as TGTGCCAGCAGTTTAAAGCTTACTACTGAAGCTTTCTTT.

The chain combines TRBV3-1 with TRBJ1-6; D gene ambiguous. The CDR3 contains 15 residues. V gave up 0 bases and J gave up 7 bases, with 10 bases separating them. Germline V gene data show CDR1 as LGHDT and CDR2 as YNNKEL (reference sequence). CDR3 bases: TGTGCCAGCAGCCAAGATTCGGGGAGAAATTCACCCCTCCACTTT. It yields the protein CASSQDSGRNSPLHF.

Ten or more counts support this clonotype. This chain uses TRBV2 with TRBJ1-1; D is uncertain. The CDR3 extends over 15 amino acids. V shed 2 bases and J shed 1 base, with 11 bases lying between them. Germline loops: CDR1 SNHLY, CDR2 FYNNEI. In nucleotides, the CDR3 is TGTGCCAGCAGTGAATTCGAACATAGGAACACTGAAGCTTTCTTT. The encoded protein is CASSEFEHRNTEAFF.

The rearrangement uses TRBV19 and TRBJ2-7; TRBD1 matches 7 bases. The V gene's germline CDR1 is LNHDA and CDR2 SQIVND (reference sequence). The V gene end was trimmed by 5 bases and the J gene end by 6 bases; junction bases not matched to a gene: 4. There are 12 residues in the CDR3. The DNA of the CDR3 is TGTGCCAGTAGTGAACAGGGGTTCGAGCAGTACTTC. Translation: CASSEQGFEQYF.

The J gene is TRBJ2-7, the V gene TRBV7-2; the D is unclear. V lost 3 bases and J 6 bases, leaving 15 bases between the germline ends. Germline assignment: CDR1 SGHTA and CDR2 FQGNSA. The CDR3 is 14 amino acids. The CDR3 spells CASSFQLISVEQYF. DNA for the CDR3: TGTGCCAGCAGCTTTCAACTTATCTCCGTCGAGCAGTACTTC. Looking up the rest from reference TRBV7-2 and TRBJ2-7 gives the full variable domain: GAGVSQSPSNKVTEKGKDVELRCDPISGHTALYWYRQSLGQGLEFLIYFQGNSAPDKSGLPSDRFSAERTGGSVSTLTIQRTQQEDSAVYLCASSFQLISVEQYFGPGTRLTVT.

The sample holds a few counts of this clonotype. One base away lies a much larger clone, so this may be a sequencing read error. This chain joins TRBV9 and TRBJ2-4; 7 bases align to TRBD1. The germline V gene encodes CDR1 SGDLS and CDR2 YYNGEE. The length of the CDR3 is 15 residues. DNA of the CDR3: TGTGCCAGCAGTCCGAGGGGGCCCTCCGAAAACATTCAGCACTTC. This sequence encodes CASSPRGPSENIQHF.

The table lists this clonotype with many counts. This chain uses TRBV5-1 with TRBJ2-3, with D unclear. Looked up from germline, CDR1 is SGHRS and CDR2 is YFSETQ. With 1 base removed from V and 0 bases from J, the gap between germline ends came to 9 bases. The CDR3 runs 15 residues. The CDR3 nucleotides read TGCGCCAGCAGCTTGCCCCTCCCTAGCACAGATACGCAGTATTTT. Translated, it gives CASSLPLPSTDTQYF.

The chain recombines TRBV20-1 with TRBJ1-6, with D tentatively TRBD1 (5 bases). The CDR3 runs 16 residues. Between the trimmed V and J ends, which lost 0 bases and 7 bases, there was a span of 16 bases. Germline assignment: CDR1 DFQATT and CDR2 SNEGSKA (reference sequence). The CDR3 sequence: CSARDRGERLNSPLHF. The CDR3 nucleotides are TGCAGTGCTAGAGATAGGGGCGAAAGATTAAATTCACCCCTCCACTTT.

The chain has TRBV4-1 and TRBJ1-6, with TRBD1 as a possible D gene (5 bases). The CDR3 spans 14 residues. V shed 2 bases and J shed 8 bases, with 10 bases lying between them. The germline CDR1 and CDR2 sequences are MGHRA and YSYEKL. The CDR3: CASSQQGEYSPLHF. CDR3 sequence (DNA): TGCGCCAGCAGCCAACAGGGCGAATATTCACCCCTCCACTTT.

The CDR3, as DNA: TGTGCCACCAGTGAACCCTATAGCGGGAGCGGGGAGACCCAGTACTTC. This gives the protein CATSEPYSGSGETQYF. The V gene is TRBV24-1, the J gene TRBJ2-5; 9 positions match TRBD2. The CDR3 has 16 residues. V shed 4 bases and J 5 bases; nucleotides not matched to a gene: 10. Germline assignment: CDR1 KGHDR and CDR2 SFDVKD.

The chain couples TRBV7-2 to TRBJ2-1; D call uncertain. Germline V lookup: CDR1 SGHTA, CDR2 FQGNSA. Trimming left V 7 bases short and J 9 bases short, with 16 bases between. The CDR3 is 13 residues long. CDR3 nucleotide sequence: TGTGCCAGCATAGGAACACGGGCTGGTGAGCAGTTCTTC. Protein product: CASIGTRAGEQFF.

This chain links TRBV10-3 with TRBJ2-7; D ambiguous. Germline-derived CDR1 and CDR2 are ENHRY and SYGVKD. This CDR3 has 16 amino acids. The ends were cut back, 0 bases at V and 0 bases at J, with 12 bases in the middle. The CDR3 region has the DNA TGTGCCATCAGTGAGTCGTTCGGGTTCGGCTCCTACGAGCAGTACTTC. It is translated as CAISESFGFGSYEQYF.

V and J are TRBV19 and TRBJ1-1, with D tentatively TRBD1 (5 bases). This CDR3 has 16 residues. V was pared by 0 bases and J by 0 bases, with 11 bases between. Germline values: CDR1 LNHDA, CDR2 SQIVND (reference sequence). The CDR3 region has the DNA TGTGCCAGTAGTATAGATGTCCGGGGGATGAACACTGAAGCTTTCTTT. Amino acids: CASSIDVRGMNTEAFF.

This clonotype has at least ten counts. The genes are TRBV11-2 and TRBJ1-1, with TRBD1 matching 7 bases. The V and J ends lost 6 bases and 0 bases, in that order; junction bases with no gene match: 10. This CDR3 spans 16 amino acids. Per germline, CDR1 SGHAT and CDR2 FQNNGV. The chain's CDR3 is CASRRDSRQMNTEAFF. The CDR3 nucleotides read TGTGCCAGCAGACGGGACAGCCGGCAAATGAACACTGAAGCTTTCTTT.

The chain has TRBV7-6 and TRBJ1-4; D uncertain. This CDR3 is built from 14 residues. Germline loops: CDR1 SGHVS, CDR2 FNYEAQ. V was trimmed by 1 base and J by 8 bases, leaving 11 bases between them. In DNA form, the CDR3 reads TGTGCCAGCAGCTTAGAGGGTGCGGGAGAAAAACTGTTTTTT. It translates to CASSLEGAGEKLFF.

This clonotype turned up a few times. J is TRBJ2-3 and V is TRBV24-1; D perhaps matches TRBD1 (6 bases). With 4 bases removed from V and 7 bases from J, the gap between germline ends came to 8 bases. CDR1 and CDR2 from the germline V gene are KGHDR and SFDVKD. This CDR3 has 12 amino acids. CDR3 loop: CATSDRGNTQYF. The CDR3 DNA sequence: TGTGCCACCAGTGACAGGGGAAATACGCAGTATTTT.

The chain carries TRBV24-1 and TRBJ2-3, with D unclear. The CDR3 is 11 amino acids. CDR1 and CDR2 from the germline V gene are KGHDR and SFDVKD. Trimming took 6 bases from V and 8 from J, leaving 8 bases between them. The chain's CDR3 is CATSLDRTQYF. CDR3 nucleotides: TGTGCCACCAGTTTGGACCGTACGCAGTATTTT.

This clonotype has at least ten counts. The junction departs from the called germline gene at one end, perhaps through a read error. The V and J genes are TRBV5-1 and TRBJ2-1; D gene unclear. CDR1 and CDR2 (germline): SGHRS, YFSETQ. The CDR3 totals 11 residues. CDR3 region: CASSLGNEQFF. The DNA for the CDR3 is TGTGCCAGCAGTTTGGGCAATGAGCAGTTCTTC. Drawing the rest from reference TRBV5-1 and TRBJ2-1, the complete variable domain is KAGVTQTPRYLIKTRGQQVTLSCSPISGHRSVSWYQQTPGQGLQFLFEYFSETQRNKGNFPGRFSGRQFSNSRSEMNVSTLELGDSALYLCASSLGNEQFFGPGTRLTVL.

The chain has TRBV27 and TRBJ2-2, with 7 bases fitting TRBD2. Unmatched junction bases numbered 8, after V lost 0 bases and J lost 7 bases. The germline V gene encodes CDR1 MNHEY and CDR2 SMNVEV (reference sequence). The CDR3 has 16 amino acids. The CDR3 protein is CASSLSTSRLDGELFF. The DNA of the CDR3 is TGTGCCAGCAGTTTATCGACTAGCCGTTTGGACGGGGAGCTGTTTTTT.

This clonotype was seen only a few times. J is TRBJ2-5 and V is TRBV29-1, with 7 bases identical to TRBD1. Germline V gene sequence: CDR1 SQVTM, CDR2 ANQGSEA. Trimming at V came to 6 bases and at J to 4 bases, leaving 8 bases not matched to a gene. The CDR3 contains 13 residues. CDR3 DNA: TGCAGCGTCCGACAGGGTATGGGAGAGACCCAGTACTTC. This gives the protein CSVRQGMGETQYF.

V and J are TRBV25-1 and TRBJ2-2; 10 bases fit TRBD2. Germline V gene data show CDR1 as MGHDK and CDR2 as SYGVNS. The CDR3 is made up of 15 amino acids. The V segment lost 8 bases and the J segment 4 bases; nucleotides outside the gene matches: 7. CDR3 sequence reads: CASAPTSGITGELFF. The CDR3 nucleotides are TGTGCCAGCGCACCAACTAGCGGGATCACCGGGGAGCTGTTTTTT.

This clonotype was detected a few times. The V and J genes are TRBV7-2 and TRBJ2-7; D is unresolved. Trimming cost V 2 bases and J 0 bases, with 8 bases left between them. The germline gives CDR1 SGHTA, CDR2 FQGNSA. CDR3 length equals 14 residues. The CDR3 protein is CASSLTESSYEQYF. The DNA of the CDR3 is TGTGCCAGCAGCTTAACAGAAAGCTCCTACGAGCAGTACTTC.

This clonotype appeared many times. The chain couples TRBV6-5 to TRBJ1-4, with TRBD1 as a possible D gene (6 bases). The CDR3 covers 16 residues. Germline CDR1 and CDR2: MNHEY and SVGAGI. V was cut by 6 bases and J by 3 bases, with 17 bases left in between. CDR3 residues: CASSRRGIGANEKLFF. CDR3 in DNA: TGTGCCAGCAGCCGCAGGGGAATCGGAGCTAATGAAAAACTGTTTTTT.